The present entry profiles one T cell receptor beta chain with its context. The method was immunoSEQ multiplex PCR; TCRdb's version includes in-frame clones alone and lacks a portion of them. The repertoire holds approximately 89,000 clones, with about 91% as singletons. This sample is drawn from a study of OX40 agonist ivuxolimab in advanced cancers. Autoimmune disease history or systemic immunosuppression meant exclusion. This sequence originates from an adult with an advanced solid tumor such as melanoma, head and neck, liver or kidney cancer. The sequencing here drew on CD4+ or CD8+ T cells sorted from blood, taken in a trial of the OX40 agonist ivuxolimab.

The CDR3 DNA is TGTGCCAGCAGTTTATTTCCGGGAGGGGAGCTGTTTTTT. This sequence encodes CASSLFPGGELFF. This rearrangement joins TRBV27 to TRBJ2-2; maybe TRBD2 (5 bases). Germline V gives CDR1 MNHEY, CDR2 SMNVEV (reference sequence). The CDR3 consists of 13 residues. The V end was cut by 1 base, the J end by 8 bases, with 8 bases between.